This is a list of T cell receptor beta chains from one sample in a study of patients and donors after allogeneic stem cell transplantation. TCRdb reprocessed the RT-PCR reads with MiXCR, giving one entry per CDR3 protein. The sample has 400,000 to 450,000 distinct CDR3 sequences; 16% are singletons. The sequenced sample consisted of blood, either unsorted or a sorted T cell fraction (not recorded which). The origin of the receptors is a human donor who was either an allogeneic HSCT recipient or a stem cell or donor lymphocyte infusion donor (not recorded which). It is not recorded whose cells these are; they may come from a transplant donor. Each CDR3 is given with its conserved first and last residue. A D gene is named only where the DNA matches it firmly. A row's size may be missing; if present it is once, few, many or a size class.

TGTGCCAGCAGTTCGTCGGGACGGAGCACAGATACGCAGTATTTT | CASSSSGRSTDTQYF | TRBJ2-3 | few | TRBV2 | .
TGTGCCATCAGTGAGTCGGGCACTGGCTACACCTTC | CAISESGTGYTF | TRBJ1-2 | few | TRBV10-3 | .
TGTGCCAGCAGCCAAGATCTATGCGACATCTATGGCTACACCTTC | CASSQDLCDIYGYTF | TRBJ1-2 | . | TRBV3-1 | .
TGTGCCAGCAGCCAACAGGGGCCGTACCAAGAGACCCAGTACTTC | CASSQQGPYQETQYF | TRBJ2-5 | many | TRBV3-1 | .
TGTGCCAGCAGCTTAGGTAGCGGGAGCACAGAGACCCAGTACTTC | CASSLGSGSTETQYF | TRBJ2-5 | many | TRBV11-2 | TRBD2
TGTGCCAGCAGCATGACAGGGTCATCATACAATGAGCAGTTCTTC | CASSMTGSSYNEQFF | TRBJ2-1 | few | TRBV7-9 | TRBD1
TGCACAGCCCTAGCGGGAGGCCCCGGGTACGAGCAGTACTTC | CTALAGGPGYEQYF | TRBJ2-7 | . | TRBV20-1 | TRBD2
TGCAGTGCTAGTCATGCGGGAGGGCCCTTCAATGAGCAGTTCTTC | CSASHAGGPFNEQFF | TRBJ2-1 | few | TRBV20-1 | TRBD2
TGTGCCAGCAACAAAAAGACGGGGGCGAACACTGAAGCTTTCTTT | CASNKKTGANTEAFF | TRBJ1-1 | few | TRBV11-2 | .
TGTGCCAGCAGCTTGAGCGCGGGGGGGAACTATGGCTACACCTTC | CASSLSAGGNYGYTF | TRBJ1-2 | few | TRBV5-5 | .
TGCAGTGCTGCCGGGGACTCCTACGAGCAGTACTTC | CSAAGDSYEQYF | TRBJ2-7 | . | TRBV20-1 | .
TGTGCCATCAGTGCGGAACAGGGGGGCAACACCATATATTTT | CAISAEQGGNTIYF | TRBJ1-3 | many | TRBV10-3 | TRBD1
TGTGCCAGCAGCACCAGACAGATTAGTCAGCCCCAGCATTTT | CASSTRQISQPQHF | TRBJ1-5 | . | TRBV7-2 | .
TGTGCCAGCAGTAGAAGGACAGGCGAGAACACTGAAGCTTTCTTT | CASSRRTGENTEAFF | TRBJ1-1 | many | TRBV6-1 | TRBD1
TGTGCCAGCAGTTTCTATCGTGGGCTCGACAGGGTTCCCACCGGGGAGCTGTTTTTT | CASSFYRGLDRVPTGELFF | TRBJ2-2 | many | TRBV12-3/TRBV12-4 | TRBD1
TGCGCCAGCAGCTTGGAGGGGACCGGGGAGCTGTTTTTT | CASSLEGTGELFF | TRBJ2-2 | many | TRBV5-1 | .
TGCGCCAGCAGCCAAAAGACAGGCACCGGGGAGCTGTTTTTT | CASSQKTGTGELFF | TRBJ2-2 | . | TRBV4-3 | .
TGTGCCAGCAGCACCCGGGACGGCCCCTTTTCCTACGAGCAGTACTTC | CASSTRDGPFSYEQYF | TRBJ2-7 | few | TRBV7-2 | .
TGTGCCATCACCGAGGGCCAGGACCGCACAGATACGCAGTATTTT | CAITEGQDRTDTQYF | TRBJ2-3 | many | TRBV10-3 | .
TGTGCCAGCAGCCATGGGGAGACCCAGTACTTC | CASSHGETQYF | TRBJ2-5 | . | TRBV11-2 | .
TGTGCCAGCAGTTACTCCTGGACAACAGGGTACGAGCAGTACTTC | CASSYSWTTGYEQYF | TRBJ2-7 | many | TRBV6-5 | .
TGTGCCAGCAGTTTTGGGTCAACGAATACGCAGTATTTT | CASSFGSTNTQYF | TRBJ2-3 | . | TRBV12-3/TRBV12-4 | .
TGTGCCAGCCGAGGGGGACGAACGAGCAATCAGCCCCAGCATTTT | CASRGGRTSNQPQHF | TRBJ1-5 | many | TRBV2 | .
TGTGCCAGCAGCGGGAACACAGGGGGAGGCTCCTACGAGCAGTACTTC | CASSGNTGGGSYEQYF | TRBJ2-7 | . | TRBV5-6 | TRBD1
TGTGCCAGCAGTTTTGAGGTGGGAGCAACTAATGAAAAACTGTTTTTT | CASSFEVGATNEKLFF | TRBJ1-4 | . | TRBV12-3/TRBV12-4 | .
TGTGCCAGCAGAGCCTGGGACAGACTCAGCTATGGCTACACCTTC | CASRAWDRLSYGYTF | TRBJ1-2 | . | TRBV12-3/TRBV12-4 | TRBD1
TGCGCCAGCAGCTTTGGGACTAGCGGGACGGGGGGGGAGCAGTACTTC | CASSFGTSGTGGEQYF | TRBJ2-7 | . | TRBV5-1 | TRBD2
TGTGCCAGCAGTTCGGACAGGGGGATCGGGGAGCTGTTTTTT | CASSSDRGIGELFF | TRBJ2-2 | . | TRBV5-6 | TRBD1
TGTGCCATCAGTGACGTGGGCCTTGCGCAAAACATTCAGTACTTC | CAISDVGLAQNIQYF | TRBJ2-4 | . | TRBV10-3 | .
TGCGCCAGCAGCTTGGTCGGGGAGGACTATGGCTACACCTTC | CASSLVGEDYGYTF | TRBJ1-2 | many | TRBV5-1 | .
TGCGCCAGCAGCTTGGACAGACTACTCTCAAGGGCCAACGTCCTGACTTTC | CASSLDRLLSRANVLTF | TRBJ2-6 | few | TRBV5-1 | .
TGCAGCGTTAACACAGCCTACCAGTTCTTC | CSVNTAYQFF | TRBJ2-1 | many | TRBV29-1 | .
TGTGCCAGCAGCTCCCGGACATACAGGCCTCTCGAGCAGTACTTC | CASSSRTYRPLEQYF | TRBJ2-7 | . | TRBV21-1 | .
TGTGCTAGTGGTTTGGCCGTGGGGAGCTACGAGCAGTACTTC | CASGLAVGSYEQYF | TRBJ2-7 | . | TRBV12-5 | .
TGTGCCAGCAGTTTAAGAGGGGGGTCCTACGAGCAGTACTTC | CASSLRGGSYEQYF | TRBJ2-7 | few | TRBV12-3/TRBV12-4 | .